Many counts were recorded for the clone carrying this TCR beta chain. This record belongs to a study of T cells in Graves' hyperthyroidism and ophthalmopathy. TCR beta CDR3 regions were amplified from RNA. HTBI primers drove first-round RT-PCR of the TCR CDR3. TCRdb passed the multiplex PCR reads through MiXCR, listing each CDR3 protein once. The profile shows over 400,000 distinct CDR3 sequences, about 15% of them singletons. The CDR3 consists of 12 residues. The germline CDR1 and CDR2 sequences are SQVTM and ANQGSEA. V was pared by 7 bases and J by 2 bases, with 5 bases of the junction left unmatched.

The V gene is TRBV29-1, the J gene TRBJ2-7; 7 bases match TRBD1. Material for sequencing was blood. This clonotype originated in a man aged 18 to 30 with Graves' ophthalmopathy. This CDR3 reads CSGWDSPYEQYF. DNA of the CDR3: TGCAGCGGGTGGGACAGTCCCTACGAGCAGTACTTC.